This T cell receptor (beta chain) was captured by sequencing in a study of cytomegalovirus exposure and HLA in healthy donors. General study findings and limits: Subsequent analysis of the 120 or so validation repertoires found a tendency for first-cohort TCR clusters to co-occur. Cytomegalovirus association was assigned to approximately 160 TCR beta chains.

As for this clone: The antigen is unknown.

The repertoire was sequenced with immunoSEQ multiplex PCR; TCRdb's copy has only in-frame clones and lacks some. The table has about 160,000 clones, nearly 90% seen once. V lost 5 bases, J lost 7 bases, and 15 bases lay in between. CDR3 size: 13 residues. Germline V gene lookup returns CDR1 MDHEN and CDR2 SYDVKM. While the first cohort had around 700 subjects, the donors belonged to the separate validation cohort of 100 to 150 subjects. This rearrangement joins TRBV28 to TRBJ2-7, with D possibly being TRBD2 (5 bases). The sequence derives from a woman between 18 and 29 years old in good health and CMV-seropositive. The sample taken for sequencing was PBMCs. As DNA, the CDR3 is TGTGCCAGCAGTGATCCGGGGTTAGGGGAGCAGTACTTC. Its translation: CASSDPGLGEQYF. Using reference TRBV28 and TRBJ2-7 for the parts outside the CDR3, the full variable domain is DVKVTQSSRYLVKRTGEKVFLECVQDMDHENMFWYRQDPGLGLRLIYFSYDVKMKEKGDIPEGYSVSREKKERFSLILESASTNQTSMYLCASSDPGLGEQYFGPGTRLTVT.